This entry lists 25 T cell receptor beta chains sequenced from one sample in a study of beta chain features in type 1 diabetes (dated by TCRdb to 2017 to 2018). Preparation of the library involved the immunoSEQ multiplex PCR assay. The High Capacity cDNA Reverse Transcription Kit was used to reverse transcribe all of the isolated RNA, meaning that expressed TCRB transcripts were what got sequenced. TCRdb carries this immuneACCESS record with in-frame sequences only. Its versions omit some clonotypes, under half of them owing to an unresolved V gene in the studies checked, with the rest unexplained. This sample is represented by 430,000 or so clones; 11% of them were singletons. Over 0.04% of the sample goes to the ten largest clones. Input material: naive CD4+ T cells from blood. The cell subset or site label of this sample denotes: true naive CD4+ T cells. The receptor source for this set is a woman between 18 and 29 years old in good health.

The sample holds a few counts of this clone. The chain uses TRBV7-2 and TRBJ2-5; the D gene is possibly TRBD2 (6 bases). CDR1 SGHTA and CDR2 FQGNSA come from the germline V gene. The V end was cut by 0 bases, the J end by 10 bases, with 15 bases between. The CDR3 has 14 amino acids. CDR3 sequence (DNA): TGTGCCAGCAGCTTAGCTAGCGGCCATAGGTTCCAGTACTTC. As protein: CASSLASGHRFQYF.

This clone occurred a few times. This rearrangement joins TRBV29-1 to TRBJ2-7; D unresolved. The CDR3 is 13 residues long. V was pared by 4 bases and J by 3 bases, with 13 bases between. Germline CDR1 reads SQVTM; CDR2 reads ANQGSEA. This CDR3 is CSVGAHQNYEQYF. Written as DNA, the CDR3 is TGCAGCGTTGGGGCACACCAAAACTACGAGCAGTACTTC.

This clone has a count of ten or more. The rearrangement joins TRBV7-9 to TRBJ2-6, with 11 nucleotides matching TRBD2. CDR1 and CDR2 from the germline V gene are SEHNR and FQNEAQ (reference sequence). CDR3 size: 19 residues. Trimming cost V 5 bases and J 0 bases; bases outside gene matches: 9. CDR3 nucleotide sequence: TGTGCCAGCAGCCTCCCGGGACTAGCGGCCAGCTCTGGGGCCAACGTCCTGACTTTC. It specifies CASSLPGLAASSGANVLTF. Looking up the rest from reference TRBV7-9 and TRBJ2-6 gives the full variable domain: DTGVSQNPRHKITKRGQNVTFRCDPISEHNRLYWYRQTLGQGPEFLTYFQNEAQLEKSRLLSDRFSAERPKGSFSTLEIQRTEQGDSAMYLCASSLPGLAASSGANVLTFGAGSRLTVL.

In this sample, this clone turned up a few times. The sample has other DNA sequences that encode this CDR3 too. The chain links TRBV29-1 to TRBJ1-2; 10 positions match TRBD1. Germline assignment: CDR1 SQVTM and CDR2 ANQGSEA. This CDR3 contains 14 residues. V gave up 6 bases and J gave up 2 bases; unmatched junction bases: 6. CDR3 protein: CSVLPGQGNYGYTF. DNA for the CDR3: TGCAGCGTCCTACCGGGACAGGGGAACTATGGCTACACCTTC. Looking up the rest from reference TRBV29-1 and TRBJ1-2 gives the full variable domain: SAVISQKPSRDICQRGTSLTIQCQVDSQVTMMFWYRQQPGQSLTLIATANQGSEATYESGFVIDKFPISRPNLTFSTLTVSNMSPEDSSIYLCSVLPGQGNYGYTFGSGTRLTVV.

The chain uses TRBV7-2 and TRBJ2-5; TRBD2 matches at 7 bases. The CDR3 spans 12 residues. The trim removed 5 bases at V and 13 bases at J, leaving 10 bases unmatched. CDR1 SGHTA and CDR2 FQGNSA come from the germline V gene. The CDR3 loop reads CASSPREGPPYF. The CDR3 nucleotides read TGTGCCAGCAGCCCGAGGGAGGGACCCCCGTACTTC.

The V and J genes are TRBV20-1 and TRBJ1-4; unclear D gene. Per the germline V gene, CDR1 is DFQATT and CDR2 is SNEGSKA (reference sequence). The V gene lost 7 bases and the J gene lost 7 bases, with 7 bases spanning the gap. This CDR3 contains 10 residues. This chain's CDR3 is CSVGREKLFF. The CDR3 region has the DNA TGCAGTGTAGGGCGTGAAAAACTGTTTTTT.

This clone has more than one count but fewer than ten. The V gene is TRBV7-3, the J gene TRBJ1-5; no clear D. V gave up 2 bases and J gave up 3 bases, with 5 bases separating them. The germline V gene has CDR1 SGHTA and CDR2 FQGTGA. The CDR3 consists of 13 residues. CDR3 sequence (DNA): TGTGCCAGCAGCTTAGGGTTCAATCAGCCCCAGCATTTT. Protein sequence: CASSLGFNQPQHF.

The sample holds a few counts of this clone. The CDR3 nucleotides are TGCAGCGTTGTGGGTAGAAGGGGGACAGATACGCAGTATTTT. Its translation is CSVVGRRGTDTQYF. The chain links TRBV29-1 to TRBJ2-3, with D tentatively TRBD1 (6 bases). V lost 4 bases and J lost 3, with 14 bases in between. The CDR3 covers 14 residues. In germline, CDR1 is SQVTM, CDR2 ANQGSEA.

This sequence joins TRBV2 and TRBJ2-5; a weak D match, TRBD2 (6 bases). Germline assignment: CDR1 SNHLY and CDR2 FYNNEI. V was pared by 8 bases and J by 1 base, with 8 bases between. There are 12 residues in the CDR3. CDR3 region: CASGTVQETQYF. As DNA, the CDR3 is TGTGCCAGCGGGACTGTCCAAGAGACCCAGTACTTC. The variable domain in full, with the rest retrieved from reference TRBV2 and TRBJ2-5, is EPEVTQTPSHQVTQMGQEVILRCVPISNHLYFYWYRQILGQKVEFLVSFYNNEISEKSEIFDDQFSVERPDGSNFTLKIRSTKLEDSAMYFCASGTVQETQYFGPGTRLLVL.

Of note for this clone: This same CDR3 is encoded by further DNA sequences in the sample. The rearrangement links TRBV14 to TRBJ1-1, with no clear D. Trimming left V 1 base short and J 11 bases short, with 8 bases between. The CDR3 is 11 amino acids. Germline-derived CDR1 and CDR2 are SGHDN and FVKESK. CDR3 region: CASSQGLGAFF. DNA of the CDR3: TGTGCCAGCAGCCAAGGGTTGGGTGCTTTCTTT.

As concerns this clone: Other DNA sequences in the same sample also yield this CDR3. J is TRBJ2-3 and V is TRBV29-1; perhaps TRBD1 as D (6 bases). Germline-derived CDR1 and CDR2 are SQVTM and ANQGSEA. The CDR3 extends over 10 amino acids. V was trimmed by 7 bases and J by 5 bases, leaving 7 bases between them. CDR3 sequence (DNA): TGCAGCGGGGGGCGAGATACGCAGTATTTT. Encoded protein: CSGGRDTQYF.

V and J are TRBV7-2 and TRBJ2-5; D is unclear. V shed 2 bases and J shed 5 bases, with 6 bases lying between them. The CDR3 has 12 residues. Germline assignment: CDR1 SGHTA and CDR2 FQGNSA. CDR3: CASSLMLETQYF. DNA for the CDR3: TGTGCCAGCAGCTTAATGCTGGAGACCCAGTACTTC.

This clone was recorded a few times. The chain couples TRBV29-1 to TRBJ2-7, with a weak D call TRBD2 (5 bases). V was shortened by 4 bases and J by 5 bases, with 18 bases between the two germline ends. CDR3 length: 14 residues. Germline CDR1 reads SQVTM; CDR2 reads ANQGSEA. The CDR3 sequence: CSVVSPGSPNEQYF. In DNA form, the CDR3 reads TGCAGCGTTGTTAGTCCGGGGTCGCCGAACGAGCAGTACTTC.

V and J are TRBV29-1 and TRBJ1-1; maybe TRBD1 (5 bases). CDR3 length: 11 residues. In germline, CDR1 is SQVTM, CDR2 ANQGSEA. V lost 7 bases and J lost 6, with 12 bases in between. The CDR3 reads CSAHVGAEAFF. The DNA of the CDR3 is TGCAGCGCCCACGTGGGGGCTGAAGCTTTCTTT.

Only a few counts were recorded for this clone. The chain couples TRBV29-1 to TRBJ1-1, with TRBD1 as a possible D gene (5 bases). The CDR3 loop spans 12 amino acids. Trimming shortened V by 8 bases and J by 3 bases, and 13 bases separated the two germline ends. Germline lookup yields CDR1 SQVTM and CDR2 ANQGSEA. The CDR3 spells CSTGTGYTEAFF. The CDR3 DNA sequence: TGCAGCACGGGGACGGGGTACACTGAAGCTTTCTTT.

This chain links TRBV30 with TRBJ1-2; tentatively, D is TRBD1 (6 bases). The germline V gene has CDR1 GTSNPN and CDR2 SVGIG (reference sequence). The V end was cut by 0 bases, the J end by 7 bases, with 12 bases between. The CDR3 contains 13 residues. The CDR3 here is CAWSVQGIGGYTF. In nucleotides, the CDR3 is TGTGCCTGGAGTGTGCAGGGGATAGGTGGCTACACCTTC. Complete variable domain (other parts from reference TRBV30 and TRBJ1-2): SQTIHQWPATLVQPVGSPLSLECTVEGTSNPNLYWYRQAAGRGLQLLFYSVGIGQISSEVPQNLSASRPQDRQFILSSKKLLLSDSGFYLCAWSVQGIGGYTFGSGTRLTVV.

This clone was observed a few times. The chain has TRBV14 and TRBJ2-5, with a possible D match to TRBD2 (6 bases). Germline CDR1 reads SGHDN; CDR2 reads FVKESK. The V gene lost 11 bases and the J gene lost 3 bases, with 16 bases spanning the gap. The CDR3 spans 13 residues. The DNA of the CDR3 is TGTGCCTCGACGGGAGCTCCGGAAGAGACCCAGTACTTC. Its translation: CASTGAPEETQYF.

The chain carries TRBV9 and TRBJ2-1; 7 nucleotides align to TRBD1. After removal of 4 bases from V and 5 bases from J, the junction contained 9 bases not matched to a gene. Germline assignment: CDR1 SGDLS and CDR2 YYNGEE. This CDR3 contains 15 residues. CDR3 sequence: CASSKRQGPNNEQFF. The CDR3 nucleotides are TGTGCCAGCAGCAAGAGACAGGGTCCCAACAATGAGCAGTTCTTC. Full variable domain (rest looked up from reference TRBV9 and TRBJ2-1): DSGVTQTPKHLITATGQRVTLRCSPRSGDLSVYWYQQSLDQGLQFLIQYYNGEERAKGNILERFSAQQFPDLHSELNLSSLELGDSALYFCASSKRQGPNNEQFFGPGTRLTVL.

This clone occurred many times. The CDR3: CASSYSEEQFF. The CDR3 DNA is TGTGCCAGCAGTTATAGCGAGGAGCAGTTCTTC. J is TRBJ2-1 and V is TRBV2, with D possibly being TRBD2 (5 bases). This CDR3 region has 11 residues. Germline V gene sequence: CDR1 SNHLY, CDR2 FYNNEI. The V end lost 5 bases, the J end lost 10 bases, and 9 bases lay between the germline ends. The full variable domain, rest sourced from reference TRBV2 and TRBJ2-1, is EPEVTQTPSHQVTQMGQEVILRCVPISNHLYFYWYRQILGQKVEFLVSFYNNEISEKSEIFDDQFSVERPDGSNFTLKIRSTKLEDSAMYFCASSYSEEQFFGPGTRLTVL.

The chain couples TRBV7-3 to TRBJ2-7; no clear D gene. Germline lookup yields CDR1 SGHTA and CDR2 FQGTGA. Between the trimmed V and J ends, which lost 2 bases and 2 bases, there was a span of 10 bases. This CDR3 spans 14 amino acids. This chain's CDR3 is CASSLGPAPYEQYF. In DNA form, the CDR3 reads TGTGCCAGCAGCTTAGGTCCCGCGCCCTACGAGCAGTACTTC. Full variable domain (outside the CDR3, taken from reference TRBV7-3 and TRBJ2-7): GAGVSQTPSNKVTEKGKYVELRCDPISGHTALYWYRQSLGQGPEFLIYFQGTGAADDSGLPNDRFFAVRPEGSVSTLKIQRTERGDSAVYLCASSLGPAPYEQYFGPGTRLTVT.

This clone was recorded at least ten times. The V and J genes are TRBV30 and TRBJ2-1; 16 positions match TRBD2. The germline gives CDR1 GTSNPN, CDR2 SVGIG (reference sequence). The CDR3 has 15 residues. J was trimmed by 9 bases and V by 1 base; bases with no gene match: 3. CDR3: CAWSGGLAGGFEQFF. Written as DNA, the CDR3 is TGTGCCTGGAGTGGGGGACTAGCGGGAGGGTTTGAGCAGTTCTTC.

The V call is TRBV14, the J call TRBJ2-3; D perhaps matches TRBD1 (5 bases). This CDR3 is 15 amino acids long. V lost 4 bases, J lost 1 base, and 12 bases lay in between. Germline values: CDR1 SGHDN, CDR2 FVKESK. The chain's CDR3 is CASSRRGPRTDTQYF. DNA for the CDR3: TGTGCCAGCAGCCGAAGGGGTCCTCGCACAGATACGCAGTATTTT. Full variable domain (outside the CDR3, taken from reference TRBV14 and TRBJ2-3): EAGVTQFPSHSVIEKGQTVTLRCDPISGHDNLYWYRRVMGKEIKFLLHFVKESKQDESGMPNNRFLAERTGGTYSTLKVQPAELEDSGVYFCASSRRGPRTDTQYFGPGTRLTVL.

This clone appeared a few times. V usage is TRBV7-2 and J usage is TRBJ2-1; 9 nucleotides line up with TRBD1. Per the germline V gene, CDR1 is SGHTA and CDR2 is FQGNSA. J lost 7 bases, V lost 1 base, and 5 bases had no gene match. The CDR3 covers 15 residues. The CDR3 loop is CASSLVATGGNEQFF. In DNA, the CDR3 is TGTGCCAGCAGCTTAGTTGCGACAGGGGGAAATGAGCAGTTCTTC. Using reference TRBV7-2 and TRBJ2-1 for the parts outside the CDR3, the full variable domain is GAGVSQSPSNKVTEKGKDVELRCDPISGHTALYWYRQSLGQGLEFLIYFQGNSAPDKSGLPSDRFSAERTGGSVSTLTIQRTQQEDSAVYLCASSLVATGGNEQFFGPGTRLTVL.

This clone was observed a handful of times. V gene TRBV2 combines with J gene TRBJ2-4, with D uncertain. The germline CDR1 and CDR2 sequences are SNHLY and FYNNEI. The CDR3 is made up of 14 amino acids. V was pared by 3 bases and J by 9 bases, with 15 bases between. CDR3 coding DNA: TGTGCCAGCAGTGATAGGGTTGGCTATGGCATTCAGTACTTC. Translated: CASSDRVGYGIQYF.

This clone showed up just a few times. CDR3 sequence (DNA): TGTGCCAGCAGCCCCACCTGGGGGGGTGCCCAGTTGTATGAGCAGTTCTTC. The encoded protein is CASSPTWGGAQLYEQFF. This chain connects TRBV5-4 to TRBJ2-1, with TRBD2 identical over 7 bases. V lost 4 bases, J lost 8 bases, and 18 bases stayed unmatched. This CDR3 is built from 17 residues. The germline CDR1 and CDR2 sequences are SGHNT and YYREEE (reference sequence).